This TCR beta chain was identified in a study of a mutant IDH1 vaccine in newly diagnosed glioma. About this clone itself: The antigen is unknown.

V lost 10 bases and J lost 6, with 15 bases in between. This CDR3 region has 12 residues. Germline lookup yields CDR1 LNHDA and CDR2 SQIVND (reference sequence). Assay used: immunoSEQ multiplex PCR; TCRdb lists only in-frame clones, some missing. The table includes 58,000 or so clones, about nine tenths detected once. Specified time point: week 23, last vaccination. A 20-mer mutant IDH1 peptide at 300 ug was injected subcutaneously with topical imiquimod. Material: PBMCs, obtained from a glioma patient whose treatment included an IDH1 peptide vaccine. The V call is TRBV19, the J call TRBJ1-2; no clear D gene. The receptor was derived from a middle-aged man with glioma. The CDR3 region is CATHFGRDGYTF. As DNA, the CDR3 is TGTGCCACTCACTTCGGACGGGATGGCTACACCTTC.